These 30 T cell receptor beta chains were sequenced from one sample in a study of Graves' ophthalmopathy and Graves' hyperthyroidism. From RNA, the CDR3 regions of TCR beta chains were amplified and sequenced. Scientists carried out first-round RT-PCR using HTBI primers and then a second-round multiplex PCR. MiXCR, applied by TCRdb to the multiplex PCR reads, yields one record per CDR3 protein. Altogether roughly 610,000 distinct CDR3 sequences are present, 22% being singletons, with the ten largest covering approximately 7%. Sequenced material: peripheral blood. Receptor source: a woman aged 18-29 years with stable Graves' hyperthyroidism. Some clones in this sample may be carry-over from other donors' samples.

This clonotype was picked up many times. This chain connects TRBV6-2 or TRBV6-3 to TRBJ1-2, with D unresolved. CDR3 length equals 12 residues. Trimming stripped 7 bases from V and 2 bases from J, with 8 bases between. Germline loops: CDR1 MNHEY, CDR2 SVGEGT. The CDR3, as DNA: TGTGCCAGCACCGACAAAAACTATGGCTACACCTTC. Protein: CASTDKNYGYTF.

For this clonotype: Being one base from a much bigger clone, this may be a read error. The V gene is TRBV5-1, the J gene TRBJ1-2; weak D call: TRBD1 (5 bases). Germline values: CDR1 SGHRS, CDR2 YFSETQ. The CDR3 has 12 residues. Trimming shortened V by 4 bases and J by 6 bases, and 10 bases separated the two germline ends. The CDR3 region has the DNA TGCGCCAGCAGCCATTACAGGAATGGCTACACCTTC. Its translation: CASSHYRNGYTF.

Ten or more counts support this clonotype. The chain carries TRBV19 and TRBJ1-5; TRBD1 might be the D (6 bases). This CDR3 has 15 amino acids. Germline V lookup: CDR1 LNHDA, CDR2 SQIVND (reference sequence). Trimming shortened V by 7 bases and J by 6 bases, and 19 bases separated the two germline ends. This CDR3 reads CASTPRRGGSQPQHF. The CDR3 nucleotides are TGTGCCAGTACCCCGCGAAGGGGGGGCTCTCAGCCCCAGCATTTT.

This clonotype was recorded many times. DNA of the CDR3: TGTGCCAGCAGTTACTCTCGGACAGGGGCTGGAAACACCATATATTTT. It is translated as CASSYSRTGAGNTIYF. The V call is TRBV6-5, the J call TRBJ1-3, with 9 nucleotides matching TRBD1. The CDR3 contains 16 residues. The J segment lost 2 bases and the V segment lost 0 bases, leaving 2 bases of the junction unmatched. Germline V gene sequence: CDR1 MNHEY, CDR2 SVGAGI.

This clonotype was recorded at least ten times. This clone may be a read error of a much larger clone one base away. This sequence joins TRBV27 and TRBJ1-5; no firm D call. Germline values: CDR1 MNHEY, CDR2 SMNVEV (reference sequence). V dropped 3 bases and J dropped 4 bases, with 7 bases sitting between them. The CDR3 is 13 residues long. The CDR3 is CASSFEGNQPQHF. In nucleotides, the CDR3 is TGTGCCAGCAGTTTTGAAGGGAATCAGCCCCAGCATTTT.

Many counts were recorded for this clonotype. This sequence joins TRBV7-2 and TRBJ1-6; no clear D. The CDR3 runs 14 residues. Germline V gene data show CDR1 as SGHTA and CDR2 as FQGNSA. Trimming left V 3 bases short and J 6 bases short, with 9 bases between. CDR3 residues: CASSFYPGNSPLHF. CDR3 coding DNA: TGTGCCAGCAGCTTTTATCCGGGTAATTCACCCCTCCACTTT.

This clonotype showed up many times. The chain employs TRBV12-5 and TRBJ1-1; D remains ambiguous. The V end lost 4 bases, the J end lost 1 base, and 7 bases lay between the germline ends. The CDR3 contains 13 residues. Germline assignment: CDR1 LGHNT and CDR2 FRNRAP. This CDR3 reads CASGSRENTEAFF. CDR3 nucleotide sequence: TGTGCTAGTGGTTCCCGGGAGAACACTGAAGCTTTCTTT.

This clonotype was seen many times. The chain combines TRBV7-2 with TRBJ1-1, with no clear D. The V end was cut by 2 bases, the J end by 3 bases, with 7 bases between. The length of the CDR3 is 13 residues. Germline CDR1 and CDR2: SGHTA and FQGNSA. In DNA, the CDR3 is TGTGCCAGCAGCTTAACGATTCACACTGAAGCTTTCTTT. It encodes CASSLTIHTEAFF.

In its sample, this clonotype was seen many times. The gene calls are TRBV4-1 and TRBJ1-2; D perhaps matches TRBD1 (5 bases). V was trimmed by 1 base and J by 8 bases, leaving 14 bases between them. Germline V gene sequence: CDR1 MGHRA, CDR2 YSYEKL. The CDR3 sequence is 14 residues long. CDR3 sequence (DNA): TGCGCCAGCAGCCAAGGGGTTGGGGGTCCGGGCTACACCTTC. It specifies CASSQGVGGPGYTF.

CDR3 DNA: TGTGCCAGCAGAAGGGTAGTTGGTTCACCCCTCCACTTT. As protein: CASRRVVGSPLHF. The rearrangement uses TRBV6-1 and TRBJ1-6; D not certain. The CDR3 extends over 13 amino acids. Germline V gene data show CDR1 as MNHNS and CDR2 as SASEGT. V was trimmed by 6 bases and J by 9 bases, leaving 12 bases between them.

This clonotype appeared a few times. The chain carries TRBV11-2 and TRBJ1-2; D gene uncertain. CDR1 and CDR2 from the germline V gene are SGHAT and FQNNGV. Trimming pared 4 bases from V and 4 bases from J, leaving 16 bases between. This CDR3 comprises 15 residues. In DNA, the CDR3 is TGTGCCAGCAGCTCCTTCGGGCCCTACCCCTATGGCTACACCTTC. This codes for CASSSFGPYPYGYTF. The full variable domain, with the rest looked up from reference TRBV11-2 and TRBJ1-2, is EAGVAQSPRYKIIEKRQSVAFWCNPISGHATLYWYQQILGQGPKLLIQFQNNGVVDDSQLPKDRFSAERLKGVDSTLKIQPAKLEDSAVYLCASSSFGPYPYGYTFGSGTRLTVV.

This clonotype was recorded many times. The CDR3 here is CASSYGGPGELFF. For the CDR3, the DNA is TGTGCCAGCAGTTACGGGGGGCCCGGGGAGCTGTTTTTT. The chain is built from TRBV12-3 or TRBV12-4 and TRBJ2-2; D might be TRBD2 (7 bases). V was cut by 4 bases and J by 6 bases, with 9 bases left in between. The CDR3 spans 13 residues.

Turning to this clonotype: Since the CDR3 does not end with the conserved phenylalanine or tryptophan, this likely comes from a read error. The rearrangement links TRBV5-4 to TRBJ1-3; TRBD1 agrees at 7 bases. Germline V CDR1 and CDR2: SGHNT, YYREEE (reference sequence). Trimming at V came to 2 bases and at J to 0 bases, leaving 8 bases not matched to a gene. CDR3 size: 17 residues. Here the CDR3 DNA reads TGTGCCAGCAGCTTCCAGGGGGTCCAGTCCTCTGGAAACACCATATATGTT. It encodes CASSFQGVQSSGNTIYV.

The gene calls are TRBV29-1 and TRBJ2-7, with 8 bases that match TRBD1. The trim removed 7 bases at V and 1 base at J, leaving 3 bases unmatched. This CDR3 has 12 residues. The germline V gene encodes CDR1 SQVTM and CDR2 ANQGSEA. DNA for the CDR3: TGCAGCGGAGGACAGGGATCCTACGAGCAGTACTTC. Amino acid sequence: CSGGQGSYEQYF.

V gene TRBV7-8 combines with J gene TRBJ1-1; weak D call: TRBD1 (5 bases). CDR1 SGHVS and CDR2 FQNEAQ come from the germline V gene. Trimming stripped 5 bases from V and 2 bases from J, with 15 bases between. CDR3 length equals 15 residues. The DNA of the CDR3 is TGTGCCAGCAGCCCCATGGGGCACGCCAACACTGAAGCTTTCTTT. It yields the protein CASSPMGHANTEAFF. The whole variable domain, filled in from reference TRBV7-8 and TRBJ1-1, reads GAGVSQSPRYKVAKRGQDVALRCDPISGHVSLFWYQQALGQGPEFLTYFQNEAQLDKSGLPSDRFFAERPEGSVSTLKIQRTQQEDSAVYLCASSPMGHANTEAFFGQGTRLTVV.

This clonotype was seen repeatedly, ten times or more. This rearrangement joins TRBV12-3 or TRBV12-4 to TRBJ2-7; 11 bases align to TRBD2. J gave up 5 bases and V 6 bases, and 12 bases lay outside the gene matches. The CDR3 length is 16 residues. Here the CDR3 DNA reads TGTGCCAGCAGCTCCCACCGGACTAGCGGGTTCAACGAGCAGTACTTC. Translated: CASSSHRTSGFNEQYF.

The CDR3 here is CASSAPFGLKQYF. The CDR3 DNA sequence: TGTGCCAGCAGCGCCCCATTCGGGTTGAAGCAGTACTTC. The chain has TRBV9 and TRBJ2-7, with D unresolved. The length of the CDR3 is 13 residues. Germline CDR1 SGDLS, CDR2 YYNGEE. V shed 3 bases and J shed 8 bases, with 15 bases lying between them.

In this sample, this clonotype turned up many times. The V gene is TRBV7-3, the J gene TRBJ2-2, with a weak D call TRBD2 (6 bases). This CDR3 contains 16 residues. CDR1 is SGHTA and CDR2 is FQGTGA in the germline V gene. V shed 5 bases and J shed 4 bases, with 17 bases lying between them. For the CDR3, the DNA is TGTGCCAGCAGCCAGAGACTAGTGAGGGGCACCGGGGAGCTGTTTTTT. It yields the protein CASSQRLVRGTGELFF.

Worth noting for this clonotype: Possible read error: a much larger clone is one base away. V and J are TRBV12-3 or TRBV12-4 and TRBJ1-1; no clear D gene. The CDR3 extends over 14 amino acids. Written as DNA, the CDR3 is TGTGCCAGCAGTTTTCGTAGGGCGAACACTGAAGCTTGCTTT. Translated: CASSFRRANTEACF.

The sample holds a few counts of this clonotype. The chain links TRBV30 to TRBJ1-1; D possibly corresponds to TRBD1 (6 bases). V was pared by 8 bases and J by 1 base, with 20 bases between. The CDR3 contains 15 residues. The germline CDR1 and CDR2 sequences are GTSNPN and SVGIG (reference sequence). The CDR3 DNA sequence: TGTGCCGGGGCCTGGACAGCCGAATGGAACACTGAAGCTTTCTTT. Its translation is CAGAWTAEWNTEAFF.

This clonotype was recorded many times. The gene calls are TRBV20-1 and TRBJ2-7, with TRBD1 identical over 7 bases. V dropped 5 bases and J dropped 0; count of bases not matched to a gene: 7. The CDR3 contains 14 residues. Germline CDR1 and CDR2: DFQATT and SNEGSKA (reference sequence). The chain's CDR3 is CSAPQGFPSYEQYF. DNA of the CDR3: TGCAGTGCTCCACAGGGGTTCCCCTCCTACGAGCAGTACTTC.

This clonotype has ten or more counts. The gene calls are TRBV7-2 and TRBJ1-6, with 8 nucleotides matching TRBD1. This CDR3 is built from 16 residues. Germline lookup yields CDR1 SGHTA and CDR2 FQGNSA. V was pared by 5 bases and J by 8 bases, with 11 bases of the junction left unmatched. Here the CDR3 reads CASSLSRTGRDSPLHF. The CDR3 nucleotides are TGTGCCAGCAGCCTGTCCAGGACAGGGAGAGATTCACCCCTCCACTTT.

The chain is built from TRBV29-1 and TRBJ1-1; D is unclear. The CDR3 spans 12 residues. V dropped 5 bases and J dropped 7 bases, with 14 bases sitting between them. Germline V gives CDR1 SQVTM, CDR2 ANQGSEA. The CDR3 nucleotides read TGCAGCGTTCCGGCAGGCGCGGGTGAAGCTTTCTTT. Its translation is CSVPAGAGEAFF.

Of note for this clonotype: Because it lacks the conserved phenylalanine or tryptophan at the end, this CDR3 is likely a read error. This rearrangement joins TRBV11-2 to TRBJ2-7; 7 positions match TRBD1. Germline assignment: CDR1 SGHAT and CDR2 FQNNGV. This CDR3 has 15 residues. Germline trimming cut 4 bases from V and 0 bases from J; bases unmatched to any gene: 6. CDR3 sequence reads: CASSSRTGNSYEQYY. CDR3 nucleotides: TGTGCCAGCAGCTCGAGGACAGGTAACTCCTACGAGCAGTACTAC.

The chain carries TRBV5-1 and TRBJ1-1, with 10 nucleotides matching TRBD1. The CDR3 consists of 14 residues. The V segment lost 0 bases and the J segment 6 bases; nucleotides outside the gene matches: 2. CDR1 is SGHRS, CDR2 YFSETQ, per germline. The CDR3 is CASSLGDRGPEAFF. The CDR3 region has the DNA TGCGCCAGCAGCTTGGGAGACAGGGGGCCTGAAGCTTTCTTT.

V gene TRBV10-3 combines with J gene TRBJ2-5; no firm D call. The CDR3 loop spans 14 amino acids. The V and J ends lost 4 bases and 5 bases respectively, with 14 bases between them. Looked up from germline, CDR1 is ENHRY and CDR2 is SYGVKD. This CDR3 is CAISAVGKVETQYF. The CDR3 coding sequence is TGTGCCATCAGTGCTGTGGGGAAGGTTGAGACCCAGTACTTC.

The chain is built from TRBV20-1 and TRBJ2-4; perhaps D is TRBD1 or TRBD2 (6 bases each). Trimming took off 0 bases at V and 5 bases at J, with 20 bases between the two ends. Germline loops: CDR1 DFQATT, CDR2 SNEGSKA (reference sequence). The CDR3 has 17 amino acids. The CDR3 reads CSARDGTGALTENIQYF. CDR3 nucleotide sequence: TGCAGTGCTAGAGATGGGACGGGGGCCCTGACGGAAAACATTCAGTACTTC.

The chain joins TRBV11-2 to TRBJ2-2; 9 bases align to TRBD2. The J segment lost 4 bases and the V segment lost 3 bases, leaving 3 bases of the junction unmatched. The germline V gene has CDR1 SGHAT and CDR2 FQNNGV. This CDR3 has 15 residues. As DNA, the CDR3 is TGTGCCAGCAGCTTGATGCGGGGGGGCACCGGGGAGCTGTTTTTT. Protein sequence: CASSLMRGGTGELFF.

This chain connects TRBV3-1 to TRBJ1-2, with a weak D call TRBD1 (5 bases). CDR1 LGHDT and CDR2 YNNKEL come from the germline V gene (reference sequence). V lost 4 bases, J lost 3 bases, and 15 bases lay in between. This CDR3 region has 15 residues. As DNA, the CDR3 is TGTGCCAGCAGCCGGACTCCGGGACGGGACTATGGCTACACCTTC. Translating gives CASSRTPGRDYGYTF.

The V call is TRBV28, the J call TRBJ2-7, with unresolved D. Germline assignment: CDR1 MDHEN and CDR2 SYDVKM. Trimming took 7 bases from V and 2 from J, leaving 12 bases between them. CDR3 length: 13 amino acids. CDR3 sequence (DNA): TGTGCCAGCACAAGACACCCCACCTACGAGCAGTACTTC. This sequence encodes CASTRHPTYEQYF.